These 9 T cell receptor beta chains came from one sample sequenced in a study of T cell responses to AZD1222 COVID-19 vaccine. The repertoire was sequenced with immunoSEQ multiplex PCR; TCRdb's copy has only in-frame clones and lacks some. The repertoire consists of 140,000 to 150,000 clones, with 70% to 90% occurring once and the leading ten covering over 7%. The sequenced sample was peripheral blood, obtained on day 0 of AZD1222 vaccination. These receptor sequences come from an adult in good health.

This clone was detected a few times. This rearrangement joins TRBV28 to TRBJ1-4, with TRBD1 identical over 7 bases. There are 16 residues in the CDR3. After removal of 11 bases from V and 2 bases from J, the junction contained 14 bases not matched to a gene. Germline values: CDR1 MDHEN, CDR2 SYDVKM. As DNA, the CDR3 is TGTGCCCGACCGACAGGGCTGGTGGCGACTAATGAAAAACTGTTTTTT. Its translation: CARPTGLVATNEKLFF.

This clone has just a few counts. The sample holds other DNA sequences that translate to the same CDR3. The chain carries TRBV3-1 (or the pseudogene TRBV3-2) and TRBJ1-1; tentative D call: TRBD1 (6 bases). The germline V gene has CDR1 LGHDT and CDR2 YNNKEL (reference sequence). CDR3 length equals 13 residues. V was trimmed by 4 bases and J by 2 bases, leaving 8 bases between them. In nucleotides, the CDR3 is TGTGCCAGCAGCCCGACAGGAAACACTGAAGCTTTCTTT. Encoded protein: CASSPTGNTEAFF.

The DNA of the CDR3 is TGTGCCAGTAGTATAGATCTCGGCGCGGGAAACACCATATATTTT. It yields the protein CASSIDLGAGNTIYF. The chain has TRBV19 and TRBJ1-3; D call uncertain. The CDR3 runs 15 residues. Trimming removed 0 bases from V and 4 bases from J, with 10 bases in between. The germline gives CDR1 LNHDA, CDR2 SQIVND (reference sequence). The full variable domain, in which reference TRBV19 and TRBJ1-3 provide the parts outside the CDR3, is DGGITQSPKYLFRKEGQNVTLSCEQNLNHDAMYWYRQDPGQGLRLIYYSQIVNDFQKGDIAEGYSVSREKKESFPLTVTSAQKNPTAFYLCASSIDLGAGNTIYFGEGSWLTVV.

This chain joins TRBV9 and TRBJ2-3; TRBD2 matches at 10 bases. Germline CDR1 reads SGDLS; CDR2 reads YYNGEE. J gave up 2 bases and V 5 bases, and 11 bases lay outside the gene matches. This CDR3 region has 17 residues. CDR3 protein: CASSDPLSGRTTDTQYF. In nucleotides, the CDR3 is TGTGCCAGCAGTGACCCTCTTAGCGGGAGGACCACAGATACGCAGTATTTT.

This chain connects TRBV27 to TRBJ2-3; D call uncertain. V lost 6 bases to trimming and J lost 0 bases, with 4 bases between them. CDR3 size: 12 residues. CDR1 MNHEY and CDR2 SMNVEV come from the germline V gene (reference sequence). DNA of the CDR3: TGTGCCAGCAGCGGGAGCACAGATACGCAGTATTTT. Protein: CASSGSTDTQYF.

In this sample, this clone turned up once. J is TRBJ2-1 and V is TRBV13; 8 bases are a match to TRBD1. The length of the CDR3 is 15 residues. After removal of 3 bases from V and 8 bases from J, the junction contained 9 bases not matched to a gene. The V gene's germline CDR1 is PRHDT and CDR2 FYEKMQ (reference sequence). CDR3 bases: TGTGCCAGCAGCTTTAGAGACAGGGGTATACATGAGCAGTTCTTC. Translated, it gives CASSFRDRGIHEQFF.

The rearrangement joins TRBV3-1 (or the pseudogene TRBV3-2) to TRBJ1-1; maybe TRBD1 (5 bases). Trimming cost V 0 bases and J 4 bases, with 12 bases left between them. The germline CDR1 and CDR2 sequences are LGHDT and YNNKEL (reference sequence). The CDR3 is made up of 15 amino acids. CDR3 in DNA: TGTGCCAGCAGCCAAGATTTTTCGGGGGGCACTGAAGCTTTCTTT. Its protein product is CASSQDFSGGTEAFF.

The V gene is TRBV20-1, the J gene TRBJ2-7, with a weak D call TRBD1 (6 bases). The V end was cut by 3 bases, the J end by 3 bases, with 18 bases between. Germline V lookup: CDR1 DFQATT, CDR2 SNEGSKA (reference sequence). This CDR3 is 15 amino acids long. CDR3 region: CSASPWGPLNYEQYF. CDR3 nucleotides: TGCAGTGCTAGTCCCTGGGGGCCCTTGAACTACGAGCAGTACTTC.

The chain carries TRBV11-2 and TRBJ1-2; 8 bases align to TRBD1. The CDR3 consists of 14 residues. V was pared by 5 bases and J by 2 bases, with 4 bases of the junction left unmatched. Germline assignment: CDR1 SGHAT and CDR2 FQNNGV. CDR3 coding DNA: TGTGCCAGCAGCCCCGGACAGGGCAACTATGGCTACACCTTC. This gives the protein CASSPGQGNYGYTF.